This paragraph reports one T cell receptor (beta chain). This CDR3 spans 13 amino acids. V was pared by 0 bases and J by 5 bases, with 7 bases between. CDR1 is SEHNR, CDR2 FQNEAQ, per germline (reference sequence). These data originate in a study of blood T cell repertoires in COVID-19. Original processing notes: Amplification of reference gene primers was used by the study to estimate nucleated cell counts. Assay: immunoSEQ multiplex PCR; the TCRdb copy retains only in-frame clones and omits some. The V and J calls and clone size were taken over from that table, and D and trimming were inferred from the DNA. The table has over 250,000 clones, around 85% seen once; the top ten hold 8% to 13%.

The sample comprised peripheral blood. The clonotype comes from a woman in her seventies with acute or convalescent COVID-19. The gene calls are TRBV7-9 and TRBJ1-2; D is unclear. The CDR3 nucleotides are TGTGCCAGCAGCTTAGCCCACTTGTATGGCTACACCTTC. This gives the protein CASSLAHLYGYTF.